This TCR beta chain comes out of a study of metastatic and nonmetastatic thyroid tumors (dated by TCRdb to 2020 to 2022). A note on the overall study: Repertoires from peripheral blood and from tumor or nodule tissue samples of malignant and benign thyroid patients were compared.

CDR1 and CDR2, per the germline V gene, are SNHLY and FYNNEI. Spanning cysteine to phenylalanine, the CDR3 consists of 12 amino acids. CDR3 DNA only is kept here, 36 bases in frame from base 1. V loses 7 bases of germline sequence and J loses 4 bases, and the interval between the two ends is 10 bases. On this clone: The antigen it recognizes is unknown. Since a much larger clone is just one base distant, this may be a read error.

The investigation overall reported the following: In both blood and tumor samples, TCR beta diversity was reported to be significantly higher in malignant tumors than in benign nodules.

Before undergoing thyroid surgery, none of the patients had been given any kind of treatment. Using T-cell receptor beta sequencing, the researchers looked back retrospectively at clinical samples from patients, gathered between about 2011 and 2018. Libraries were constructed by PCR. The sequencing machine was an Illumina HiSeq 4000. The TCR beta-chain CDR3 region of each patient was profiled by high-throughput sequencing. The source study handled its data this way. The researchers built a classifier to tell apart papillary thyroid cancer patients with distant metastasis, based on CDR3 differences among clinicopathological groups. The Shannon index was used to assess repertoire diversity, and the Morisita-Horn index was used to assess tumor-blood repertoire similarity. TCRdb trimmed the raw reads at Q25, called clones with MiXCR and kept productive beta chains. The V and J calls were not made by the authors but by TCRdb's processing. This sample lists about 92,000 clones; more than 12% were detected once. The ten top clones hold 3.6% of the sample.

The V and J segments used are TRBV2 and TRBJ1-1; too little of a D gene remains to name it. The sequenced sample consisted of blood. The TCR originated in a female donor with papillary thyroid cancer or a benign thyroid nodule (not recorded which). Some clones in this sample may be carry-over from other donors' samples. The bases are TGTGCCAGCAATTTGGGGAGCACTGAAGCTTTCTTT. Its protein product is CASNLGSTEAFF.